The source of this TCR beta chain is a study of T-cell memory formation after mild COVID-19. Across the whole study: TCR clusters largely stayed donor specific.

General study points: A second wave expanding day 15 to 37 was CD4+-biased; contracting clones were balanced. The main location of contracting CD4+ clones was CM and EM, and that of contracting CD8+ clones was EMRA.

A remark on this clonotype: Its matching antigen is unknown.

5'RACE primed at constant segments yielded TCR alpha and TCR beta cDNA libraries bearing sample barcodes and UMIs. MiXCR was run by TCRdb on the 5' RACE reads, yielding one entry per CDR3 protein. The sample has around 310,000 distinct CDR3 sequences; around an eighth are singletons. The length of the CDR3 is 16 residues. Per the germline V gene, CDR1 is MNHEY and CDR2 is SMNVEV (reference sequence). The V and J ends lost 7 bases and 5 bases, in that order; junction bases with no gene match: 14. The gene calls are TRBV27 and TRBJ2-7, with 10 bases that match TRBD1. The receptor was isolated from a young man who had mild COVID-19 (a few samples of this study predate the infection). Cell type and time point are not known. Sequenced material: PBMCs or a T cell subset sorted from them (not recorded which). CDR3 protein: CASTTKDGTGANEQYF. The CDR3, as DNA: TGTGCCAGCACCACAAAAGACGGGACAGGGGCCAACGAGCAGTACTTC.